This is a list of T cell receptor beta chains from one sample in a study of T-cell reconstitution after alpha-beta-depleted transplantation in children. TCRdb fed the PCR reads into MiXCR, producing one record per CDR3 protein. The sample contains approximately 270,000 distinct CDR3 sequences, 20% to 30% of which appear only once. Sequencing was performed on PBMCs, mostly from graft donor cells, taken 360 days after TCRalphabeta/CD19-depleted stem cell transplant. These receptors originate from a female patient between 2 and 15 years old who had a stem cell transplant for congenital amegakaryocytic thrombocytopenia, so the T cells may come from the graft donor. The CDR3 runs from the conserved cysteine through the conserved F or W. D genes are given only for firm matches. The listing skips clone size in some rows; elsewhere it reads once, few, many or a size class.

size	D	J	V	CDR3	DNA
.	.	TRBJ2-6	TRBV5-1	CASSLEGFSSGANVLTF	TGCGCCAGCAGCTTGGAGGGGTTTTCCTCTGGGGCCAACGTCCTGACTTTC
few	TRBD2	TRBJ2-5	TRBV7-8	CASSLRLYGLAGGETQYF	TGTGCCAGCAGCTTAAGATTGTATGGGCTAGCGGGGGGAGAGACCCAGTACTTC
few	.	TRBJ2-6	TRBV12-3/TRBV12-4	CASSLVISGANVLTF	TGTGCCAGCAGTTTAGTCATCTCTGGGGCCAACGTCCTGACTTTC
few	.	TRBJ2-7	TRBV13	CASSLESGFSYEQYF	TGTGCCAGCAGCTTAGAATCGGGTTTTAGCTACGAGCAGTACTTC
.	TRBD1	TRBJ1-1	TRBV12-3/TRBV12-4	CASTPQRQGEGAFF	TGTGCCAGCACTCCCCAGCGGCAGGGGGAGGGAGCTTTCTTT
.	TRBD1	TRBJ1-1	TRBV27	CASVLETGAVDTEAFF	TGTGCCAGCGTCCTCGAGACAGGGGCGGTGGACACTGAAGCTTTCTTT
.	TRBD2	TRBJ2-1	TRBV9	CASSAPRKPSGSPIPYNEQFF	TGTGCCAGCAGCGCCCCCCGAAAGCCTAGCGGGAGCCCCATACCTTACAATGAGCAGTTCTTC
few	.	TRBJ2-2	TRBV10-3	CATQDDTGELFF	TGTGCTACCCAGGACGACACCGGGGAGCTGTTTTTT
.	TRBD2	TRBJ2-1	TRBV4-2	CASSLIAGGSQPYNEQFF	TGTGCCAGCAGCCTCATAGCGGGGGGGTCCCAACCCTACAATGAGCAGTTCTTC
.	TRBD1	TRBJ2-2	TRBV6-5	CASSLLKTGTGGAGELFF	TGTGCCAGCAGTTTACTTAAGACCGGGACAGGGGGAGCCGGGGAGCTGTTTTTT
.	.	TRBJ2-7	TRBV6-5	CASSYSYNRGSSEQYF	TGTGCCAGCAGTTACTCGTACAATAGGGGATCCAGCGAGCAGTACTTC
.	.	TRBJ1-4	TRBV11-2	CASSPFHRVNEKLFF	TGTGCCAGCAGCCCCTTCCACAGGGTTAATGAAAAACTGTTTTTT
few	.	TRBJ2-3	TRBV28	CASSLVAFGVDTQYF	TGTGCCAGCAGTTTAGTAGCGTTCGGGGTAGATACGCAGTATTTT
few	.	TRBJ1-3	TRBV11-2	CASSLDRRGNTIYF	TGTGCCAGCAGCTTAGATCGCAGAGGAAACACCATATATTTT
.	.	TRBJ2-1	TRBV20-1	CSAARTDRINYNEQFF	TGCAGTGCGGCCAGGACAGATCGGATCAACTACAATGAGCAGTTCTTC
.	.	TRBJ2-5	TRBV7-9	CASRLPPKETQYF	TGTGCCAGCAGGTTGCCCCCCAAAGAGACCCAGTACTTC
few	TRBD2	TRBJ2-1	TRBV7-2	CASSPWTSVSYNEQFF	TGTGCCAGCAGCCCTTGGACTAGCGTCTCCTACAATGAGCAGTTCTTC
.	.	TRBJ2-2	TRBV7-6	CASSFYTMNTGELFF	TGTGCCAGCAGCTTCTACACCATGAACACCGGGGAGCTGTTTTTT
many	.	TRBJ2-7	TRBV5-1	CASRESYEQYF	TGCGCCAGCAGGGAATCCTACGAGCAGTACTTC
.	TRBD2	TRBJ2-3	TRBV3-1	CASSLRTSGGDTQYF	TGTGCCAGCAGCCTAAGGACTAGCGGGGGAGATACGCAGTATTTT